This TCR beta chain was found in a study of control samples from healthy donors and cancer patients. The germline V gene encodes CDR1 SNHLY and CDR2 FYNNEI. The CDR3 contains 15 residues. The germline V and J ends were trimmed by 1 base and 3 bases, with 10 bases remaining between them. Measured with immunoSEQ multiplex PCR; TCRdb has only the in-frame clones, and not every one. The sample has roughly 100,000 clones; approximately 90% are singletons. Source material: blood. This clonotype originated in a man aged 30 to 39 in good health. The rearrangement links TRBV2 to TRBJ1-3; a weak D match, TRBD1 (6 bases). This CDR3 is CASSEGQGIGNTIYF. The CDR3 DNA follows: TGTGCCAGCAGTGAAGGCCAGGGGATTGGAAACACCATATATTTT.